Given below is one TCR beta chain in context. What it recognizes is unknown. The data were taken from a study of T cell responses to AZD1222 COVID-19 vaccine. Findings of the study overall: Researchers report vaccine-associated CD4 TCRs spanning spike, with dominance at 160-218 and 743-854.

The CDR3 has 16 residues. V was clipped by 2 bases and J by 5 bases; unmatched bases: 11. Germline lookup yields CDR1 SGHTS and CDR2 YDEGEE. The data were produced by immunoSEQ multiplex PCR, yet TCRdb's version contains in-frame clones alone and is incomplete. The sample lists around 130,000 clones, 92% seen once, with roughly 4% in the top ten. The clonotype was recovered from an adult who received the AZD1222 COVID-19 vaccine. Specimen: peripheral blood, collected 28 days after the second AZD1222 dose. V and J are TRBV5-8 and TRBJ2-7; 9 nucleotides match TRBD1. CDR3 sequence reads: CASSFDGTGLLDEQYF. DNA for the CDR3: TGTGCCAGCAGCTTTGACGGGACAGGGCTTTTGGACGAGCAGTACTTC.